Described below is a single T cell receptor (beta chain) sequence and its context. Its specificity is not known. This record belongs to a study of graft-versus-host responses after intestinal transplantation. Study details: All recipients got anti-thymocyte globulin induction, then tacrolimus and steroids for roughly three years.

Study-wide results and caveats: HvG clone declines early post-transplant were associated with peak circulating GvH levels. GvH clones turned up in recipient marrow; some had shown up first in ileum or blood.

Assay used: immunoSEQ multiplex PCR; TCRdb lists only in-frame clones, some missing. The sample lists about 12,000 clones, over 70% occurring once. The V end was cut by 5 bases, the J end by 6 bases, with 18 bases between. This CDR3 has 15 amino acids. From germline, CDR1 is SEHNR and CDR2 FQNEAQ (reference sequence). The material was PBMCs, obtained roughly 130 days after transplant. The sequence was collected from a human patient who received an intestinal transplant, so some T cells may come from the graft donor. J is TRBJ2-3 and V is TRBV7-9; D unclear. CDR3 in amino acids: CASSGRSFFEDTQYF. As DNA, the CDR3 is TGTGCCAGCAGCGGTAGGAGTTTCTTCGAGGATACGCAGTATTTT.